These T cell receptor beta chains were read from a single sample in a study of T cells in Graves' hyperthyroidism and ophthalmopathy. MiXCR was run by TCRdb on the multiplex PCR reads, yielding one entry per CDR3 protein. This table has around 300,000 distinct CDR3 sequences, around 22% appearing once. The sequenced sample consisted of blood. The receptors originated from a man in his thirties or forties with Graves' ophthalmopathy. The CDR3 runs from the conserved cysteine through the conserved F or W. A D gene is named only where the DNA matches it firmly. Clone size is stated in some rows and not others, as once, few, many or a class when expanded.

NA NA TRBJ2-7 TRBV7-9 CASSLAQGRSYEQYF TGTGCCAGCAGCTTAGCCCAGGGCCGCTCCTACGAGCAGTACTTC
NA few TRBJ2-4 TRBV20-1 CSAIIQSIQYF TGCAGTGCCATCATTCAAAGCATTCAGTACTTC
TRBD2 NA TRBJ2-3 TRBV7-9 CASSPGTSGPTDTQYF TGTGCCAGCAGCCCCGGGACTAGCGGACCGACAGATACGCAGTATTTT
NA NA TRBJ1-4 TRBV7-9 CASSSPKGVRSNEKLFF TGTGCCAGCAGCTCCCCGAAGGGGGTTCGATCTAATGAAAAACTGTTTTTT
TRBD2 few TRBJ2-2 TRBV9 CASSVVAGGNTGELFF TGTGCCAGCAGCGTCGTAGCGGGAGGGAACACCGGGGAGCTGTTTTTT
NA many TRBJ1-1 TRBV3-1 CASSLTGSMNTEAFF TGTGCCAGCAGCCTAACAGGTTCCATGAACACTGAAGCTTTCTTT
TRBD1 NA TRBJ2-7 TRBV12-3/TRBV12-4 CAISLQGAAEQYF TGTGCCATCAGCTTACAGGGGGCGGCCGAGCAGTACTTC
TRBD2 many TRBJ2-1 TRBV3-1 CASSQERSASGPYNEQFF TGTGCCAGCAGCCAAGAGAGGTCCGCTAGCGGCCCCTACAATGAGCAGTTCTTC
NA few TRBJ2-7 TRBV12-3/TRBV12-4 CASSFTLSQSEQYF TGTGCCAGCAGTTTTACACTCTCACAAAGCGAGCAGTACTTC
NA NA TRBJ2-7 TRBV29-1 CSARVGYEQYF TGCAGCGCCCGGGTGGGCTACGAGCAGTACTTC
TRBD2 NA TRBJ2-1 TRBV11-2 CASRGLAGRLFF TGTGCCAGCAGAGGACTAGCGGGCCGACTATTCTTC
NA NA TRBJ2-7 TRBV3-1 CASSQAAATYEQYF TGTGCCAGCAGCCAAGCGGCAGCTACCTACGAGCAGTACTTC
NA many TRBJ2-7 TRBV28 CASSLEGRVYEQYF TGTGCCAGCAGTTTAGAGGGCAGGGTCTACGAGCAGTACTTC
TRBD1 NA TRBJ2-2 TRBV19 CASSMKPGQGAIHRGRAGELFF TGTGCCAGTAGTATGAAACCGGGACAGGGGGCCATTCATCGCGGGAGGGCCGGGGAGCTGTTTTTT
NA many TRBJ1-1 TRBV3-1 CASSRPGNTEAFF TGTGCCAGCAGCCGACCGGGGAACACTGAAGCTTTCTTT
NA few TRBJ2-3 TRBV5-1 CASSLERASTDTQYF TGCGCCAGCAGCTTGGAAAGGGCGAGCACAGATACGCAGTATTTT
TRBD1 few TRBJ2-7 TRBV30 CAWSVFGQGGEQYF TGTGCCTGGAGTGTCTTTGGACAGGGAGGTGAGCAGTACTTC
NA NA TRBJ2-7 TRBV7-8 CASSLTSEGELPSYEQYF TGTGCCAGCAGCTTAACGTCTGAGGGCGAACTGCCCTCCTACGAGCAGTACTTC
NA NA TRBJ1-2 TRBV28 CASSSYSGTDYGYTF TGTGCCAGCAGTTCCTACTCCGGGACGGACTATGGCTACACCTTC
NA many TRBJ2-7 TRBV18 CASSFSYEQYF TGTGCCAGCTCCTTCTCCTACGAGCAGTACTTC
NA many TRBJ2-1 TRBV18 CASSPSRDEQFF TGTGCCAGCTCACCCTCGAGGGATGAGCAGTTCTTC
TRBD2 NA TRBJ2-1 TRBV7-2 CASSLSLAGSSYNEQFF TGTGCCAGCAGCTTATCCCTAGCGGGAAGCTCCTACAATGAGCAGTTCTTC
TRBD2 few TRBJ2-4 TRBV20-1 CSTRPGGKNIQYF TGCAGTACCCGCCCGGGGGGCAAAAACATTCAGTACTTC
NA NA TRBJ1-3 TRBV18 CASSPAGTRQNSGNTIYF TGTGCCAGCTCACCCGCGGGGACTAGACAGAACTCTGGAAACACCATATATTTT
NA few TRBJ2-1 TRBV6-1 CASSSSPGFDEQFF TGTGCCAGCAGCTCCTCCCCCGGGTTCGATGAGCAGTTCTTC
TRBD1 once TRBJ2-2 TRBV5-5 CASSLAQGANTGELFF TGTGCCAGCAGCTTGGCGCAGGGGGCGAACACCGGGGAGCTGTTTTTT
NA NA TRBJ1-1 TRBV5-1 CASSLGTVGSTEAFF TGCGCCAGCAGCTTGGGGACAGTGGGGAGCACTGAAGCTTTCTTT
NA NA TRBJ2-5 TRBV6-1 CASRGRARGETQYF TGTGCCAGCAGGGGGAGGGCGAGGGGGGAGACCCAGTACTTC
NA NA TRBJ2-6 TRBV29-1 CSVLAPPGANVLTF TGCAGCGTCCTAGCACCTCCTGGGGCCAACGTCCTGACTTTC
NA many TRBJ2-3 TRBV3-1 CASSQREQRPTDTQYF TGTGCCAGCAGCCAGCGGGAACAGAGACCCACAGATACGCAGTATTTT
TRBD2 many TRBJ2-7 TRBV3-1 CASSYGRSGRWEQYF TGTGCCAGCAGCTATGGGCGTAGCGGGAGGTGGGAGCAGTACTTC
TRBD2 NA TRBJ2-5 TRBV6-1 CASSGGGEGPETQYF TGTGCCAGCAGTGGGGGGGGTGAGGGGCCAGAGACCCAGTACTTC
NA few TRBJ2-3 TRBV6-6 CASSYSRGNTDTQYF TGTGCCAGCAGTTACTCTAGGGGGAACACAGATACGCAGTATTTT
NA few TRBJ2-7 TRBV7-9 CASSSGSEQYF TGTGCCAGCAGCTCGGGGAGTGAGCAGTACTTC
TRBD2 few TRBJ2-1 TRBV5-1 CASSSTSAFYNEQFF TGCGCCAGCAGCTCCACTAGCGCCTTCTACAATGAGCAGTTCTTC
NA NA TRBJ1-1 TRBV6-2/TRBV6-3 CASSLFPPGTNTEAFF TGTGCCAGCAGCCTATTTCCCCCAGGGACGAACACTGAAGCTTTCTTT
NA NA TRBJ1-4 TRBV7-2 CASSLVLGLATNEKLFF TGTGCCAGCAGCTTAGTCCTGGGGCTTGCAACTAATGAAAAACTGTTTTTT
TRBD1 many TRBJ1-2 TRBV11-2 CASSSGQADGYTF TGTGCCAGCAGCTCTGGACAGGCGGATGGCTACACCTTC
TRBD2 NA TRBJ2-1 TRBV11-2 CASSKRVGSSGNFDEQFF TGTGCCAGCAGCAAACGGGTTGGGTCTAGCGGGAATTTCGATGAGCAGTTCTTC
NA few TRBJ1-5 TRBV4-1 CASSHYYAGSNQPQHF TGCGCCAGCAGCCATTATTATGCGGGCTCCAATCAGCCCCAGCATTTT
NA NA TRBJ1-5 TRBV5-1 CASSLEAGPNQPQHF TGCGCCAGCAGCTTGGAGGCAGGACCCAATCAGCCCCAGCATTTT
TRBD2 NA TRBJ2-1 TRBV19 CASSTTSGFKNEQFF TGTGCCAGTAGTACGACTAGCGGTTTCAAAAATGAGCAGTTCTTC
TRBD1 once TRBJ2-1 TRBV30 CAWSWGGQGGYNEQFF TGTGCCTGGAGTTGGGGGGGACAGGGAGGCTACAATGAGCAGTTCTTC
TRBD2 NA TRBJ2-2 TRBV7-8 CASSLAAGTKAGELFF TGTGCCAGCAGCTTAGCGGCCGGGACTAAGGCCGGGGAGCTGTTTTTT
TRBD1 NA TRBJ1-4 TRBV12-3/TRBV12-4 CASSLEGGAANEKLFF TGTGCCAGCAGTCTCGAAGGGGGCGCCGCTAATGAAAAACTGTTTTTT
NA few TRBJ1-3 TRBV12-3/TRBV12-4 CASSLLLNTIYF TGTGCCAGCAGTTTGCTCCTAAACACCATATATTTT
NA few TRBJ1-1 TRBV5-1 CASRRPPDGEAFF TGCGCCAGCAGACGCCCGCCGGACGGGGAAGCTTTCTTT
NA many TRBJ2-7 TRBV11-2 CASSSRNGAGLYEQYF TGTGCCAGCAGTTCCCGAAACGGAGCGGGTCTCTACGAGCAGTACTTC
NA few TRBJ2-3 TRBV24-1 CATSAPTSGWGDTQYF TGTGCCACCAGTGCCCCGACGTCAGGCTGGGGGGATACGCAGTATTTT
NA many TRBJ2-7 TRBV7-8 CASSLARWGFYEQYF TGTGCCAGCAGCTTAGCCCGTTGGGGGTTTTACGAGCAGTACTTC
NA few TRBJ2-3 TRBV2 CASSDRGLVGTDTQYF TGTGCCAGCAGTGATCGCGGACTGGTTGGCACAGATACGCAGTATTTT
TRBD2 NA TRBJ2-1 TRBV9 CASSALTSGSYNEQFF TGTGCCAGCAGCGCCCTGACTAGCGGGTCTTACAATGAGCAGTTCTTC
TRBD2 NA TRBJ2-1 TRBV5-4 CASSVGLAGGPGEQFF TGTGCCAGCAGCGTAGGACTAGCGGGAGGGCCAGGTGAGCAGTTCTTC
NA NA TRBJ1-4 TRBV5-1 CASSYLGATNEKLFF TGCGCCAGCAGCTACTTAGGCGCAACTAATGAAAAACTGTTTTTT
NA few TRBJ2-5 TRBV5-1 CASSPGRKETQYF TGCGCCAGCAGCCCGGGAAGAAAAGAGACCCAGTACTTC
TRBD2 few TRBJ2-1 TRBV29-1 CSVPSGGNEQFF TGCAGCGTCCCTTCGGGGGGTAATGAGCAGTTCTTC
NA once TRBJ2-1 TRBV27 CASSFYGHEGREQFF TGTGCCAGCAGTTTTTACGGACACGAGGGCAGGGAGCAGTTCTTC